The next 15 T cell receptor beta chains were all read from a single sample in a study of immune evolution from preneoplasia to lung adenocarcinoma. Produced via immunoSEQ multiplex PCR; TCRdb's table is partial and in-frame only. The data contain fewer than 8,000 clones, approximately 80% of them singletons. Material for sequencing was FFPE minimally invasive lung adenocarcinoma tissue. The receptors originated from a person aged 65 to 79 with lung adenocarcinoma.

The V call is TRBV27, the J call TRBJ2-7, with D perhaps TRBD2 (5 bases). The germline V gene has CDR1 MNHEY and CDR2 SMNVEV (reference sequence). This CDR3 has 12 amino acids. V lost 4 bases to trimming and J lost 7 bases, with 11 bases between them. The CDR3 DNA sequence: TGTGCCAGCAGTTCCCTAGCTTGGGAGCAGTACTTC. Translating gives CASSSLAWEQYF.

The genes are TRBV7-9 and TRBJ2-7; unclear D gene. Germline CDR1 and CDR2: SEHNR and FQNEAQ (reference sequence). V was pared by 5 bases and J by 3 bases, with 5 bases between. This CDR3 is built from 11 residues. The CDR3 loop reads CASSPGYEQYF. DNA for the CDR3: TGTGCCAGCAGCCCTGGCTACGAGCAGTACTTC.

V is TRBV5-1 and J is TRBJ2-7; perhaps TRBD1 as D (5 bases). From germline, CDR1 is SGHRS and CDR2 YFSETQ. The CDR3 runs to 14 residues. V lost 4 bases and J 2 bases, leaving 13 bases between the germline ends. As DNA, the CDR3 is TGCGCCAGCAGCCCCCAGGGCGACACCTACGAGCAGTACTTC. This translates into CASSPQGDTYEQYF.

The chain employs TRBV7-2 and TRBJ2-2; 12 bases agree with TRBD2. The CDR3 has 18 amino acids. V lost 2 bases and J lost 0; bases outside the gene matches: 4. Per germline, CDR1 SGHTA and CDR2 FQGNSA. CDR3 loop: CASSLPLAGGPNTGELFF. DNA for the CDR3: TGTGCCAGCAGCTTACCCCTAGCGGGGGGGCCGAACACCGGGGAGCTGTTTTTT.

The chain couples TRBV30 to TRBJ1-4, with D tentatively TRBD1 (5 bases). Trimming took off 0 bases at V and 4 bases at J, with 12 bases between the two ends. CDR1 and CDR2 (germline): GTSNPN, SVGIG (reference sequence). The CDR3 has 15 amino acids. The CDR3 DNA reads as TGTGCCTGGAGTGTCTTTGGGCAGGGTAATGAAAAACTGTTTTTT. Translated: CAWSVFGQGNEKLFF.

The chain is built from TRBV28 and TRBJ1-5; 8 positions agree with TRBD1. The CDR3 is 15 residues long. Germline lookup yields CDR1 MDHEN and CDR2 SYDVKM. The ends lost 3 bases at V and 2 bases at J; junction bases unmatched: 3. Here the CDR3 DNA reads TGTGCCAGCAGTTTCCTCAGGGGGCGCAATCAGCCCCAGCATTTT. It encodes CASSFLRGRNQPQHF.

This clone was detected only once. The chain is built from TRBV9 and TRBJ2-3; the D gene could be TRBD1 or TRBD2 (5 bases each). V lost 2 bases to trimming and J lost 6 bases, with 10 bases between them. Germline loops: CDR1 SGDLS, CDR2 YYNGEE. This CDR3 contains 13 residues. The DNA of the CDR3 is TGTGCCAGCAGCGTGGGACCACAGGATACGCAGTATTTT. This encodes CASSVGPQDTQYF.

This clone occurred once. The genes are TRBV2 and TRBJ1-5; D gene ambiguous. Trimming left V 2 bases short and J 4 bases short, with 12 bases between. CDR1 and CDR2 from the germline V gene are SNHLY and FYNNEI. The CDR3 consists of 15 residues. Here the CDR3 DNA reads TGTGCCAGCAGTGAATCTCGTACGGGAAATCAGCCCCAGCATTTT. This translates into CASSESRTGNQPQHF.

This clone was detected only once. This CDR3 reads CASRIDGAPNTEAFF. CDR3 DNA: TGTGCCAGCAGGATTGACGGGGCCCCAAACACTGAAGCTTTCTTT. The chain carries TRBV6-1 and TRBJ1-1; the D gene is possibly TRBD1 (5 bases). CDR1 MNHNS and CDR2 SASEGT come from the germline V gene. The germline V and J ends were trimmed by 6 bases and 2 bases, with 16 bases remaining between them. The CDR3 has 15 amino acids.

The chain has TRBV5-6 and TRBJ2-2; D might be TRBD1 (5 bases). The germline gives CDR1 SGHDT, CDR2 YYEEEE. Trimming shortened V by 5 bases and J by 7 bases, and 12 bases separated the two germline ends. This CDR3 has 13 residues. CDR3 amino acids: CASSHIQGGELFF. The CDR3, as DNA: TGTGCCAGCAGTCACATTCAGGGCGGGGAGCTGTTTTTT.

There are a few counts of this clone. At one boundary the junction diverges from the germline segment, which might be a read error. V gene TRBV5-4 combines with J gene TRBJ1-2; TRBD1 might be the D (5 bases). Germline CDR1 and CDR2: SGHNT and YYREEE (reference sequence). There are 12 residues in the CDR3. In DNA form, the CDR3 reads TGTGCCAGCAGCTTGGCCGGGGCAGTTACTGACTTC. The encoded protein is CASSLAGAVTDF.

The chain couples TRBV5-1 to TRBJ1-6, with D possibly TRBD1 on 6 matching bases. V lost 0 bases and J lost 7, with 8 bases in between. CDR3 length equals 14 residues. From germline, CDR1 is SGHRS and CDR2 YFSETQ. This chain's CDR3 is CASSLGQVNSPLHF. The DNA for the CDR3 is TGCGCCAGCAGCTTGGGACAGGTCAATTCACCCCTCCACTTT.

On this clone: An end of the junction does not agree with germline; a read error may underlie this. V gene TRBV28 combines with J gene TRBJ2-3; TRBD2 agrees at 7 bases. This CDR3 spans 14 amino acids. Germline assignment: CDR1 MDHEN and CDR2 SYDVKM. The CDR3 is CASSFLAGTDRQYF. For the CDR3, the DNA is TGTGCCAGCAGTTTTTTAGCGGGTACAGATAGGCAGTATTTT.

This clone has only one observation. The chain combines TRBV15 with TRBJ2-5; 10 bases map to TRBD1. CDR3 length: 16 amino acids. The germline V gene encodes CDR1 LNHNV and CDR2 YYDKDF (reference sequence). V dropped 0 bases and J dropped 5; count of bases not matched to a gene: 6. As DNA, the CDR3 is TGTGCCACCAGCAGAGATCCTGACAGGGGGCGGGAGACCCAGTACTTC. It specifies CATSRDPDRGRETQYF.

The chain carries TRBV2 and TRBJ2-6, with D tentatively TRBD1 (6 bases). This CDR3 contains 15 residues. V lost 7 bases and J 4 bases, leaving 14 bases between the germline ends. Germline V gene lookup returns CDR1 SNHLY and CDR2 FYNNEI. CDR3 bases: TGTGCCAGCACCTTTCCAGGGGTCGGGGCCAACGTCCTGACTTTC. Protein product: CASTFPGVGANVLTF. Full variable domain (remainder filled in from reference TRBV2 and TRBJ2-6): EPEVTQTPSHQVTQMGQEVILRCVPISNHLYFYWYRQILGQKVEFLVSFYNNEISEKSEIFDDQFSVERPDGSNFTLKIRSTKLEDSAMYFCASTFPGVGANVLTFGAGSRLTVL.